This TCR beta chain stems from a study of cytomegalovirus exposure and HLA in healthy donors. Findings and limits, study-wide: Despite most TCR sequences being rare, some public TCRs occurred in many donors. According to reports, the classifier identified cytomegalovirus status with high specificity and sensitivity.

60 Vbeta and 13 Jbeta primers were used in PCR. Sequencing used immunoSEQ multiplex PCR; TCRdb keeps in-frame clones, though not all of them. The sample shows around 130,000 clones, approximately 80% of them seen only once. The CDR3 runs to 15 residues. The V segment lost 5 bases and the J segment 4 bases; nucleotides outside the gene matches: 10. Germline V lookup: CDR1 MNHEY, CDR2 SVGAGI. About this clone itself: The target antigen is unknown.

Sample: PBMCs. The receptor was isolated from a woman aged 18-35 years in good health and CMV-seronegative. The gene calls are TRBV6-5 and TRBJ1-2, with TRBD1 identical over 7 bases. The CDR3 loop reads CASSQQGYQSYGYTF. CDR3 bases: TGTGCCAGCAGTCAACAGGGGTATCAGAGCTATGGCTACACCTTC.